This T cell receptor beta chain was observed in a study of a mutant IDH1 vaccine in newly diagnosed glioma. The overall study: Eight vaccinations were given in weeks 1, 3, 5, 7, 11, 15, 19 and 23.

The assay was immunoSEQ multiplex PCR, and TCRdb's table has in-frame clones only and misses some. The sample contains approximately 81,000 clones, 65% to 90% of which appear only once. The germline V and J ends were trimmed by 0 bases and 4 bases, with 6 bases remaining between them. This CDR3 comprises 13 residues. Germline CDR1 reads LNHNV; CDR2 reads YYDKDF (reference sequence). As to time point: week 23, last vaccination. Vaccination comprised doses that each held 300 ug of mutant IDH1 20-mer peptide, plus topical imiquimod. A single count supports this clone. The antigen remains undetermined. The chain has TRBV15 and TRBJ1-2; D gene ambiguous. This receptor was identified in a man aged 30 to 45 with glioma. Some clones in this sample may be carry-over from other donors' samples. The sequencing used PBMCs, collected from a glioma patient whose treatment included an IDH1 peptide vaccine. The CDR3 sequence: CATSRDPSYGYTF. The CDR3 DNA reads TGTGCCACCAGCAGAGACCCCAGCTATGGCTACACCTTC.